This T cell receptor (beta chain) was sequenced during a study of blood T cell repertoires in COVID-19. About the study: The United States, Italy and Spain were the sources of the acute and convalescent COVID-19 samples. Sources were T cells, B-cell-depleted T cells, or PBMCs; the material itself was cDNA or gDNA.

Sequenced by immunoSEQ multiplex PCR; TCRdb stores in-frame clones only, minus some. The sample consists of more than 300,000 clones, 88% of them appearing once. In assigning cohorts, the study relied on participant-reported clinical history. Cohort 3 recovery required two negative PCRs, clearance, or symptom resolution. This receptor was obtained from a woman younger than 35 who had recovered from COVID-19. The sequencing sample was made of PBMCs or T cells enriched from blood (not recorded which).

CDR3 amino acids: CSSTGTGGTEAFF. Here the CDR3 DNA reads TGCAGCTCAACCGGGACAGGGGGCACTGAAGCTTTCTTT. J is TRBJ1-1 and V is TRBV29-1; 11 bases line up with TRBD1. The CDR3 runs 13 residues. J lost 4 bases, V lost 8 bases, and 6 bases had no gene match. Germline assignment: CDR1 SQVTM and CDR2 ANQGSEA.